The sequence of this TCR beta chain was determined in a study of control samples from healthy donors and cancer patients. TCRdb's copy holds only in-frame clones and misses some; the assay was immunoSEQ multiplex PCR. The sample shows fewer than 70,000 clones, 87% of them seen only once. The V gene lost 3 bases and the J gene lost 2 bases, with 7 bases spanning the gap. The CDR3 is 13 amino acids. Germline V gene sequence: CDR1 LNHNV, CDR2 YYDKDF (reference sequence). The receptor was isolated from a man aged 55 to 70 with head and neck cancer. Sequenced material: PBMCs. V gene TRBV15 combines with J gene TRBJ2-5; D gene unclear. The CDR3 sequence: CATSRSQQETQYF. CDR3 bases: TGTGCCACCAGCAGGAGTCAGCAAGAGACCCAGTACTTC.